This is a list of T cell receptor beta chains from one sample in a study of cytotoxic CD8 clonotypes in ibrutinib-treated CLL. Some clones are missing from TCRdb's copy, which holds only in-frame ones; the method was immunoSEQ multiplex PCR. The table lists almost 250,000 clones, 60% to 75% of them singletons. The material sequenced was PBMCs, taken after 24 months of ibrutinib treatment. These receptor sequences come from a human donor with chronic lymphocytic leukemia. Each CDR3 is given with its conserved first and last residue. D genes are given only for firm matches. A clone size is listed for some rows: how often the clone was seen (once, few, many), or a class if it is expanded.

.	TRBV15	large	TRBJ2-7	TGTGCCACCAGCAGAGATATGGACGCAGTACAGTACGAGCAGTACTTC	CATSRDMDAVQYEQYF
.	TRBV19	.	TRBJ1-5	TGTGCCAGTAGTATTTCAGGGCCCCGCAATCAGCCCCAGCATTTT	CASSISGPRNQPQHF
.	TRBV23-1	.	TRBJ1-1	TGCGCCAGCACCGAAGCTTTCTTT	CASTEAFF
TRBD1	TRBV7-9	few	TRBJ1-2	TGTGCCAGCAGCTTAGCGCTTGGCTCAGGGGGCGTTAGGATCGCCGGCTACACCTTC	CASSLALGSGGVRIAGYTF
.	TRBV14	.	TRBJ2-7	TGTGCCAGCAGCCAAGAGATGGACTGGGCTGCCCAGGAGCAGTACTTC	CASSQEMDWAAQEQYF
TRBD2	TRBV7-8	.	TRBJ2-1	TGTGCCAGCAGCTTAGCGACAGGGACTAGCGGGATTCATGAGCAGTTCTTC	CASSLATGTSGIHEQFF
.	TRBV29-1	.	TRBJ2-1	TGCAGCGCCGTGGGGGAGAGCTCCTACAATGAGCAGTTCTTC	CSAVGESSYNEQFF
.	TRBV25-1	.	TRBJ2-5	TGTGCCAGCAGTGATGTTGGGGGGAAAGAGACCCAGTACTTC	CASSDVGGKETQYF
TRBD2	TRBV5-1	.	TRBJ2-1	TGCGCCAGCAGCTGGATGACTAGCGGGCCCTATGAGCAGTTCTTC	CASSWMTSGPYEQFF
.	TRBV29-1	.	TRBJ2-1	TGCAGCGTTGTAGGATCTAATGAGCAGTTCTTC	CSVVGSNEQFF
TRBD2	TRBV30	.	TRBJ2-1	TGTGCCTGGAGTCGGTTAAGGACTAGCGTAGTGTCCTACAATGAGCAGTTCTTC	CAWSRLRTSVVSYNEQFF
TRBD2	TRBV27	.	TRBJ2-7	TGTGCCAGCAGTTTAGAGTGGGCGACTAGCGGGGGCGAGCAGTACTTC	CASSLEWATSGGEQYF
TRBD2	TRBV30	.	TRBJ2-5	TGTGCCTGGGTCAGCGGGGAGCAAGAGACCCAGTACTTC	CAWVSGEQETQYF
.	TRBV27	.	TRBJ2-1	TGTGCCAGCCCGTCGAGCAATGAGCAGTTCTTC	CASPSSNEQFF
TRBD1	TRBV19	.	TRBJ1-5	TGTGCCAGTAGTCCGGGACAGAAGAATCAGCCCCAGCATTTT	CASSPGQKNQPQHF
TRBD1	TRBV28	.	TRBJ1-1	TGTGCCAGCAGCCCAGACAGGGTCAGGGACACTGAAGCTTTCTTT	CASSPDRVRDTEAFF
TRBD2	TRBV10-2	.	TRBJ2-1	TGCGCCAGCAGTGCTAGCGGTGTAGAGCAGTTCTTC	CASSASGVEQFF
TRBD2	TRBV30	.	TRBJ2-7	TGTGCCTGGAGGGGACTAGCGGGAACCTACGAGCAGTACTTC	CAWRGLAGTYEQYF
TRBD1	TRBV28	.	TRBJ1-1	TGTGCCAGCCCGGACCGGACAGGGAAAACTGAAGCTTTCTTT	CASPDRTGKTEAFF
.	TRBV7-7	few	TRBJ2-7	TGTGCTAGCAGCCCTGGACCGACCTACGAGCAGTACTTC	CASSPGPTYEQYF
.	TRBV28	.	TRBJ2-1	TGTGCCAGCAGTCCTGGTGCAGACAGACAATTTAGCTCCTACAATGAGCAGTTCTTC	CASSPGADRQFSSYNEQFF
TRBD1	TRBV7-8	.	TRBJ1-2	TGTGCCAGCACCCTTCCACAGGGGAACTATGGCTACACCTTC	CASTLPQGNYGYTF
TRBD2	TRBV19	.	TRBJ2-7	TGTGCCAGTAGTCTGCGGACTAGCGGGAGCTACGAGCAGTACTTC	CASSLRTSGSYEQYF
TRBD1	TRBV27	once	TRBJ1-5	TGTGCCAGCAGTTTGGGACAGGGGTTGGGTCAGCCCCAGCATTTT	CASSLGQGLGQPQHF
.	TRBV7-9	.	TRBJ2-2	TGTGCCAGCTTCTACACCGGGGCAGACACCGGGGAGCTGTTTTTT	CASFYTGADTGELFF
TRBD1	TRBV30	few	TRBJ1-5	TGTGCCTGGAGTAAGGGACAGGGTAGCAATCAGCCCCAGCATTTT	CAWSKGQGSNQPQHF
.	TRBV19	.	TRBJ2-5	TGTGCCAGTAGTCTAAGGGCGTTGGGGCAAGAGACCCAGTACTTC	CASSLRALGQETQYF
TRBD2	TRBV6-5	few	TRBJ2-1	TGTGCCAGCAGTTACAATAGCGGGAGCTCCCCGTTCTTC	CASSYNSGSSPFF
.	TRBV28	.	TRBJ1-4	TGTGCCAGCAGCGGGGGTCCTAATGAAAAACTGTTTTTT	CASSGGPNEKLFF
.	TRBV19	.	TRBJ1-5	TGTGCCAGTAGTATAGGAGGAAACTATCAGCCCCAGCATTTT	CASSIGGNYQPQHF
.	TRBV6-6	once	TRBJ1-3	TGTGCCAGCAGAAGGGACATTGGAAACACCATATATTTT	CASRRDIGNTIYF
.	TRBV5-4	once	TRBJ1-2	TGTGCCAGCAGCTTGTTGCAGGAACCCCCATATGGCTACACCTTC	CASSLLQEPPYGYTF
TRBD1	TRBV6-1	.	TRBJ2-7	TGTGCCAGCAGTGCAGACAGGGTTGGAAGGGGCGAGCAGTACTTC	CASSADRVGRGEQYF
.	TRBV29-1	once	TRBJ2-5	TGCAGCGTTGAACAGGGCCAAGAGACCCAGTACTTC	CSVEQGQETQYF
.	TRBV10-3	.	TRBJ2-7	TGTGCCATCAGTGAGTCAGAGTACGAGCAGTACTTC	CAISESEYEQYF
.	TRBV28	once	TRBJ2-1	TGTGCCAGCAGGCCACCCGGCCGCTCCTACAATGAGCAGTTCTTC	CASRPPGRSYNEQFF
TRBD1	TRBV29-1	.	TRBJ1-1	TGCAGCGCCCGACAGGGGCTCGACACTGAAGCTTTCTTT	CSARQGLDTEAFF
TRBD2	TRBV28	few	TRBJ2-1	TGTGCCAGCAGGGGACTACTGTACAATGAGCAGTTCTTC	CASRGLLYNEQFF
.	TRBV5-5	.	TRBJ2-7	TGTGCCAGCACCTGGGGTCTCGGGAACGAGCAGTACTTC	CASTWGLGNEQYF
TRBD1	TRBV28	.	TRBJ2-7	TGTGCCAGCAGTTTAAGGACAGGGGGCGAGGTCTCCTACGAGCAGTACTTC	CASSLRTGGEVSYEQYF
.	TRBV27	.	TRBJ2-5	TGTGCCAGCAGTCCCATCGAATGGGCCGGAGAGACCCAGTACTTC	CASSPIEWAGETQYF
TRBD1	TRBV19	.	TRBJ1-1	TGTGCCAGCCAGGGACAGCTGAACACTGAAGCTTTCTTT	CASQGQLNTEAFF